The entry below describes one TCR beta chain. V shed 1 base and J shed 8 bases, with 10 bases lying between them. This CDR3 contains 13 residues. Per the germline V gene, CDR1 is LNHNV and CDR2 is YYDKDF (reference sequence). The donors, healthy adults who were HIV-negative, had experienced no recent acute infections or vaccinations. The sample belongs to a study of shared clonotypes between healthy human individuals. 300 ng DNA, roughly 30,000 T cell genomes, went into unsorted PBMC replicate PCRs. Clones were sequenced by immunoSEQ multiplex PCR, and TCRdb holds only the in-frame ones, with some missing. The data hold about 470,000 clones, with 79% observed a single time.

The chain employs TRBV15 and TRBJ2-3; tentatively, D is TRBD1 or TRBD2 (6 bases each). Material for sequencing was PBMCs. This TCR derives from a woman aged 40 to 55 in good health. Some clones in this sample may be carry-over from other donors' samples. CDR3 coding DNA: TGTGCCACCAGCAGAGCCGAGGGGGGTACGCAGTATTTT. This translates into CATSRAEGGTQYF.